This TCR beta chain was identified in a study of shared clonotypes between healthy human individuals. Repertoires were generated with immunoSEQ multiplex PCR, while TCRdb's copy carries only in-frame clones and drops some. This table holds hundreds of thousands of clones, roughly 95% found once. V lost 3 bases and J 3 bases, leaving 2 bases between the germline ends. Germline V gives CDR1 PRHDT, CDR2 FYEKMQ (reference sequence). The CDR3 sequence is 11 residues long. Naive CD8 cells lacked CD45RO and underwent positive selection for CCR7, leaving out terminally differentiated effector memory CD45RA+ cells. The study drew all its donors from Caucasian adults living in Nashville, Tennessee.

This chain links TRBV13 with TRBJ2-5, with no clear D. The receptor comes from a woman aged 25 to 39 in good health. The sample consisted of naive CD8+ T cells sorted from blood. As DNA, the CDR3 is TGTGCCAGCAGCTTTAAAGAGACCCAGTACTTC. The encoded protein is CASSFKETQYF. The complete variable domain, with remaining parts taken from reference TRBV13 and TRBJ2-5, reads AAGVIQSPRHLIKEKRETATLKCYPIPRHDTVYWYQQGPGQDPQFLISFYEKMQSDKGSIPDRFSAQQFSDYHSELNMSSLELGDSALYFCASSFKETQYFGPGTRLLVL.